The source of this T cell receptor (beta chain) is a study of CD8+CD57+ T cells in acquired aplastic anemia. Whole-study context: 3 to 4 ug was the average amount of DNA from sorted CD4+ and CD8+ cells. General observations from the study: The study found no significant CD8+ Simpson's diversity difference between patients and controls. Patients and controls shared 25 to 35 CD8+ CDR3 sequences, highly expressed in patients.

Researchers used genomic DNA as the template to profile TCR beta VDJ and CDR3. TCRdb independently ran MiXCR on the reads; one entry per CDR3 protein. The data show a few hundred thousand distinct CDR3 sequences, roughly 82% seen once. As to this clonotype: Its antigen is unidentified. A read error may produce the germline difference seen at one junction end.

Only patients with CD8+CD57+ cell expansion on flow cytometry were chosen for sequencing. This sequence was found in a human donor with aplastic anemia. The material sequenced was sorted CD4+, CD8+, or CD8+CD57+ T cells (not recorded which) from PBMCs.

CDR3 in DNA: TGTGCCAGCAGCTTCGCGGGCGCCTCCTATAATTCGCATTTT. It translates to CASSFAGASYNSHF. The V gene is TRBV9, the J gene TRBJ2-3; D possibly corresponds to TRBD2 (5 bases). CDR3 size: 14 residues. Germline lookup yields CDR1 SGDLS and CDR2 YYNGEE.